This TCR beta chain was captured by sequencing in a study of T cell responses to AZD1222 COVID-19 vaccine listed by TCRdb under 2021. For the wider study: A total of 233 trial participants underwent TCR sequencing, of whom about 200 had received two doses of AZD1222 and 26 had received two doses of the MenACWY control vaccine. Enrollment into the trials was organized by age into subgroups of 18-55, 56-69 and 70-plus years, and those subgroups contained roughly 150, 30 and 60 TCR-sequenced participants, respectively.

The CDR3 regions of human TCRbeta chains were analyzed by immunosequencing. In the authors' own workflow: Repertoire TCRs were checked for matches against a reference library of SARS-CoV-2-specific TCRs that had been generated using the MIRA antigen-specificity platform. Breadth was defined as the fraction of unique TCRs that were SARS-CoV-2-associated, and depth was defined as the fraction of total T cells that were SARS-CoV-2-associated. Each spike-specific TCR was assigned to its reactive spike region and to a CD4 or CD8 class using the MIRA data. Log10-transformed breadth and depth values were compared by one-way ANOVA with Sidak's multiple comparisons tests. TCRdb took this table from immuneACCESS and kept in-frame rearrangements with V and J called. Such tables lack part of the clones; where checked against another copy, unresolved V genes explain under half of the gap, and the rest is unexplained. That table is the source of V, J and clone size, and D and trimming were worked out from the DNA. This sample has just under 150,000 clones in its table, and approximately 90% of those were observed once. Clones ranked in the top ten supply roughly 1.5% of the sample.

Taken with the paper, the label for time point translates to: about 28 days (+/-7) after the second vaccine dose. Because spike-specific TCR depth and breadth did not differ between the two schedules, AZD1222 recipients who got a second dose at roughly 4 weeks were pooled with those who got a second dose at roughly 12 weeks. Vaccinee samples were obtained from the UK trials COV001 and COV002, which included a single-blind randomized controlled phase 2/3 trial of AZD1222 (ChAdOx1 nCoV-19) in healthy adults. Trial participant PBMC samples were collected at day 0 and day 28 after the second dose for TCRbeta chain sequencing. Here is what the overall study found, with its caveats: Because no day 14 peak-response samples were available, the repertoires could be characterized only after the peak T cell response. Participants were mostly white British and included more females than males, and it was suggested by the authors that clonal diversity may have been underestimated. In the small 56-69-year group, the increase in depth fell short of significance, most likely because of low power. Conclusions about previously exposed vaccinees are limited because only five or six AZD1222 recipients were SARS-CoV-2 seropositive at baseline. Spike-specific TCR breadth and depth rose significantly after two AZD1222 doses compared with day 0 and with MenACWY recipients. The vaccine-associated CD4 TCRs covered the entire spike protein, and the dominant responses fell in regions 160-218 and 743-854. Reportedly, almost half of the unique spike-specific TCRs recognized epitopes lying outside the regions that are mutated in the B.1.351 and B.1.1.7 variants.

Notes on this clone: This clone's antigen is unknown. The sample holds no much larger clone one base away, and base qualities are not on file.

This receptor was taken from an adult who received the AZD1222 COVID-19 vaccine. The input for sequencing was peripheral blood, taken 28 days after the second AZD1222 dose.

The DNA sequence is TGCAGTGCTAGTAACTATGGCTACACCTTC. This encodes CSASNYGYTF. The V and J genes are TRBV20-1 and TRBJ1-2; no D segment can be confidently identified. The junction carries 0 bases between V and J, which are trimmed by 3 bases and 1 base respectively. Via the germline V gene (reference sequence), CDR1 is DFQATT and CDR2 SNEGSKA. Spanning cysteine to phenylalanine, the CDR3 consists of 10 amino acids. CDR3 DNA is the only sequence kept; it has 30 bases, read in frame from the first base.